The 23 T cell receptor beta chains reported below all come from one sample, sequenced in a study of cytomegalovirus exposure and HLA in healthy donors. The PCR made use of 60 Vbeta and 13 Jbeta primers. Generated by immunoSEQ multiplex PCR, the TCRdb table keeps only in-frame clones and is missing some. The sample shows some 160,000 clones, 80% to 90% of them seen only once. Sequencing was performed on PBMCs. These receptors originate from a man aged 25 to 40 in good health and CMV-seropositive.

The chain uses TRBV6-5 and TRBJ2-7, with 8 bases identical to TRBD2. CDR3 length: 15 amino acids. Germline-derived CDR1 and CDR2 are MNHEY and SVGAGI. Unmatched junction bases numbered 13, after V lost 8 bases and J lost 4 bases. In DNA form, the CDR3 reads TGTGCCAGCCGGGAGGTAGCGGGACCAGGTTACGAGCAGTACTTC. Protein sequence: CASREVAGPGYEQYF.

The V and J genes are TRBV4-2 and TRBJ2-7, with D possibly matching TRBD2 (6 bases). In germline, CDR1 is LGHNA, CDR2 YNFKEQ. The CDR3 extends over 15 amino acids. Trimming cost V 1 base and J 2 bases, with 12 bases left between them. The CDR3 here is CASSQVGTATYEQYF. For the CDR3, the DNA is TGTGCCAGCAGCCAAGTGGGGACTGCAACCTACGAGCAGTACTTC.

This clone was seen just once. The chain combines TRBV5-3 with TRBJ1-5; D is perhaps TRBD1 (5 bases). TRBV5-3 is annotated as an ORF whose role is uncertain. CDR3 length equals 16 residues. V was trimmed by 0 bases and J by 1 base, leaving 11 bases between them. The CDR3 coding sequence is TGTGCCAGAAGCTTGGGGGCGGGACGGAGCAATCAGCCCCAGCATTTT. Protein sequence: CARSLGAGRSNQPQHF.

The chain joins TRBV27 to TRBJ1-2; 8 bases align to TRBD1. Unmatched junction bases numbered 3, after V lost 5 bases and J lost 4 bases. This CDR3 is built from 13 residues. The germline gives CDR1 MNHEY, CDR2 SMNVEV (reference sequence). The chain's CDR3 is CASSRTGTYGYTF. The DNA for the CDR3 is TGTGCCAGCAGTCGGACAGGGACCTATGGCTACACCTTC.

The rearrangement joins TRBV27 to TRBJ2-5, with 9 positions matching TRBD2. The J call may be incorrect, as the DNA end agrees better with TRBJ2-7. From germline, CDR1 is MNHEY and CDR2 SMNVEV (reference sequence). This CDR3 is built from 14 residues. The CDR3 region has the DNA TGTGCCAGCAGTTTTAGCGGGAGTGGCAACGAGCAGTACTTC. Translating it yields CASSFSGSGNEQYF.

V gene TRBV7-9 combines with J gene TRBJ2-3; TRBD1 agrees at 10 bases. The germline V gene has CDR1 SEHNR and CDR2 FQNEAQ (reference sequence). After removal of 5 bases from V and 4 bases from J, the junction contained 6 bases not matched to a gene. The CDR3 has 15 amino acids. CDR3 sequence: CASSKTGGAADTQYF. The CDR3 nucleotides are TGTGCCAGCAGCAAGACAGGGGGCGCGGCAGATACGCAGTATTTT.

The chain couples TRBV25-1 to TRBJ2-6, with D perhaps matching TRBD2 (6 bases). The germline CDR1 and CDR2 sequences are MGHDK and SYGVNS. Trimming took off 0 bases at V and 0 bases at J, with 12 bases between the two ends. This CDR3 has 18 residues. As DNA, the CDR3 is TGTGCCAGCAGTGAATATGGGGGGAGGAGCTCTGGGGCCAACGTCCTGACTTTC. Its protein is CASSEYGGRSSGANVLTF.

The chain employs TRBV5-1 and TRBJ2-1; D might be TRBD2 (5 bases). Germline V gene data show CDR1 as SGHRS and CDR2 as YFSETQ. CDR3 length: 12 amino acids. Trimming left V 2 bases short and J 5 bases short, with 5 bases between. The CDR3 loop reads CASSLADNEQFF. Written as DNA, the CDR3 is TGCGCCAGCAGCTTAGCGGACAATGAGCAGTTCTTC.

The rearrangement uses TRBV5-4 and TRBJ2-7, with 10 positions matching TRBD1. The CDR3 has 15 amino acids. J gave up 6 bases and V 4 bases, and 10 bases lay outside the gene matches. Germline assignment: CDR1 SGHNT and CDR2 YYREEE (reference sequence). The CDR3 is CASSDGQGGIVEQYF. The CDR3 coding sequence is TGTGCCAGCAGCGACGGACAGGGGGGGATTGTCGAGCAGTACTTC.

The chain is built from TRBV18 and TRBJ1-2, with D possibly TRBD1 on 6 matching bases. The CDR3 loop spans 13 amino acids. Germline CDR1 and CDR2: KGHSH and LQKENI. Trimming shortened V by 5 bases and J by 5 bases, and 12 bases separated the two germline ends. CDR3 nucleotide sequence: TGTGCCAGCTCAGCTACAGGGATGTATGGCTACACCTTC. Translated, it gives CASSATGMYGYTF.

The gene calls are TRBV9 and TRBJ2-3; 10 positions match TRBD1. CDR1 and CDR2 (germline): SGDLS, YYNGEE. The CDR3 contains 17 residues. With 4 bases clipped from V and 3 bases from J, the junction kept 11 bases outside the gene matches. CDR3 sequence: CASSLAGQGIGTDTQYF. The CDR3 DNA follows: TGTGCCAGCAGCCTGGCGGGACAGGGGATAGGGACAGATACGCAGTATTTT.

This chain links TRBV7-3 with TRBJ2-1; D might be TRBD2 (6 bases). The CDR3 loop spans 15 amino acids. Germline V lookup: CDR1 SGHTA, CDR2 FQGTGA. Trimming left V 4 bases short and J 3 bases short, with 13 bases between. The CDR3 protein is CASSSQGLIYNEQFF. In nucleotides, the CDR3 is TGTGCCAGCAGCTCGCAGGGACTGATCTACAATGAGCAGTTCTTC.

The rearrangement joins TRBV18 to TRBJ1-2; D remains ambiguous. CDR3 length: 15 residues. Germline V gene data show CDR1 as KGHSH and CDR2 as LQKENI. V was cut by 0 bases and J by 4 bases, with 12 bases left in between. This CDR3 reads CASSPPEGPGYGYTF. Here the CDR3 DNA reads TGTGCCAGCTCACCACCGGAGGGCCCTGGCTATGGCTACACCTTC.

The CDR3 coding sequence is TGCAGCGTTGAATTAGGTAGCGGGAGACACACAGATACGCAGTATTTT. It encodes CSVELGSGRHTDTQYF. V is TRBV29-1 and J is TRBJ2-3, with 9 nucleotides matching TRBD2. V dropped 2 bases and J dropped 2; count of bases not matched to a gene: 8. Germline-derived CDR1 and CDR2 are SQVTM and ANQGSEA. The length of the CDR3 is 16 residues.

The chain uses TRBV7-2 and TRBJ2-5; 9 bases map to TRBD2. Per germline, CDR1 SGHTA and CDR2 FQGNSA. This CDR3 region has 17 residues. Trimming took 1 base from V and 4 from J; bases not matched to a gene: 10. CDR3 nucleotide sequence: TGTGCCAGCAGCTTAGGCCCGGGACTAGCTCGCGGAGAGACCCAGTACTTC. It encodes CASSLGPGLARGETQYF.

The genes are TRBV19 and TRBJ2-2; D unclear. Trimming took off 7 bases at V and 3 bases at J, with 6 bases between the two ends. The V gene's germline CDR1 is LNHDA and CDR2 SQIVND (reference sequence). The CDR3 runs 12 residues. CDR3 in amino acids: CASTGYTGELFF. DNA of the CDR3: TGTGCCAGTACAGGATACACCGGGGAGCTGTTTTTT.

This clone is a singleton in its sample. This chain uses TRBV29-1 with TRBJ2-1; possible D gene TRBD2, 6 bases. Germline V gives CDR1 SQVTM, CDR2 ANQGSEA. The V and J ends lost 4 bases and 8 bases respectively, with 15 bases between them. The CDR3 runs 13 residues. CDR3 coding DNA: TGCAGCGTTGCGAATGGGGAGGACGATGAGCAGTTCTTC. It encodes CSVANGEDDEQFF.

The chain carries TRBV7-6 and TRBJ2-7, with a weak D call TRBD1 (6 bases). The CDR3 has 16 residues. The V and J ends lost 1 base and 2 bases respectively, with 15 bases between them. Germline CDR1 SGHVS, CDR2 FNYEAQ. The chain's CDR3 is CASSLGAMDRAYEQYV. For the CDR3, the DNA is TGTGCCAGCAGCTTAGGGGCGATGGACAGAGCCTACGAGCAGTACGTC.

The rearrangement uses TRBV15 and TRBJ2-7, with D possibly matching TRBD1 (6 bases). Germline values: CDR1 LNHNV, CDR2 YYDKDF (reference sequence). Trimming pared 3 bases from V and 2 bases from J, leaving 11 bases between. The length of the CDR3 is 14 residues. In DNA form, the CDR3 reads TGTGCCACCAGCAGGGCAGGGGACACCTACGAGCAGTACTTC. Its protein is CATSRAGDTYEQYF.

The V and J genes are TRBV12-5 and TRBJ2-4; 8 bases map to TRBD2. The CDR3 loop spans 20 amino acids. V lost 0 bases to trimming and J lost 2 bases; unmatched junction nucleotides: 15. Germline V lookup: CDR1 LGHNT, CDR2 FRNRAP. CDR3 DNA: TGTGCTAGTGGTTTGGTTCCCCTTCTGTCGGGAGGGCCTACCAAAAACATTCAGTACTTC. Translated: CASGLVPLLSGGPTKNIQYF.

The V call is TRBV7-3, the J call TRBJ2-7; TRBD2 agrees at 10 bases. The CDR3 runs 13 residues. J was trimmed by 6 bases and V by 1 base; bases with no gene match: 0. CDR1 SGHTA and CDR2 FQGTGA come from the germline V gene. As DNA, the CDR3 is TGTGCCAGCAGCTTAATAGCGGGAGGCGAGCAGTACGTC. Amino acids: CASSLIAGGEQYV.

This chain joins TRBV29-1 and TRBJ2-2; the match to TRBD2 covers 11 bases. The CDR3 has 16 amino acids. CDR1 SQVTM and CDR2 ANQGSEA come from the germline V gene. V shed 7 bases, J shed 5 bases, and the junction held 12 bases outside the gene matches. In DNA form, the CDR3 reads TGCAGCGCGGGGGGGACTAGCGGAGCGGATACCGGGGAGCTGTTTTTT. Translating gives CSAGGTSGADTGELFF.

The chain joins TRBV27 to TRBJ2-7; D is perhaps TRBD2 (5 bases). Between the trimmed V and J ends, which lost 10 bases and 0 bases, there was a span of 10 bases. This CDR3 has 12 residues. Germline V CDR1 and CDR2: MNHEY, SMNVEV (reference sequence). CDR3 protein: CATGVTSYEQYV. The CDR3 coding sequence is TGTGCCACCGGGGTGACCTCCTACGAGCAGTACGTC.